Below, 32 T cell receptor beta chains from the same sample are listed, as sequenced in a study of Graves' ophthalmopathy and Graves' hyperthyroidism. TCR beta CDR3 amplification used RNA transcripts. In the first round, RT-PCR was carried out with HTBI primers, and a multiplex PCR formed the second round. TCRdb ran MiXCR on the multiplex PCR reads and lists one entry per CDR3 protein. The table has about 700,000 distinct CDR3 sequences, over 40% seen once. Sequencing was carried out using peripheral blood. The source is an adult man with Graves' ophthalmopathy.

This clonotype was seen repeatedly, ten times or more. V and J are TRBV29-1 and TRBJ1-2; D is undetermined. The ends were cut back, 3 bases at V and 2 bases at J, with 7 bases in the middle. Germline V gene sequence: CDR1 SQVTM, CDR2 ANQGSEA. The CDR3 covers 12 residues. In nucleotides, the CDR3 is TGCAGCGTTGAGGGCACGAACTATGGCTACACCTTC. Translation gives CSVEGTNYGYTF.

This clonotype was seen at least ten times. The chain carries TRBV2 and TRBJ2-7; D not certain. The CDR3 runs 11 residues. The germline gives CDR1 SNHLY, CDR2 FYNNEI. Trimming removed 6 bases at V and 0 bases at J, with 3 bases between. CDR3 nucleotides: TGTGCCAGCAGCGACTCCTACGAGCAGTACTTC. Residues: CASSDSYEQYF. Full variable domain (remainder filled in from reference TRBV2 and TRBJ2-7): EPEVTQTPSHQVTQMGQEVILRCVPISNHLYFYWYRQILGQKVEFLVSFYNNEISEKSEIFDDQFSVERPDGSNFTLKIRSTKLEDSAMYFCASSDSYEQYFGPGTRLTVT.

This clonotype was counted many times. The rearrangement joins TRBV14 to TRBJ2-2; D is undetermined. CDR1 is SGHDN and CDR2 is FVKESK in the germline V gene. V was shortened by 1 base and J by 1 base, with 1 base between the two germline ends. This CDR3 has 13 residues. The DNA of the CDR3 is TGTGCCAGCAGCCAAGTGAACACCGGGGAGCTGTTTTTT. Protein sequence: CASSQVNTGELFF.

The V gene is TRBV19, the J gene TRBJ2-5; D unresolved. Trimming shortened V by 1 base and J by 11 bases, and 17 bases separated the two germline ends. CDR3 size: 14 residues. Germline CDR1 is LNHDA and CDR2 is SQIVND (reference sequence). CDR3: CASSIGRSYNEQYF. CDR3 nucleotides: TGTGCCAGTAGTATAGGGCGGAGCTACAATGAGCAGTACTTC.

About this clonotype: This could be a read error, since a much larger clone is one nucleotide away. This chain uses TRBV5-1 with TRBJ1-1, with a tentative D call TRBD1 (5 bases). Germline V gene lookup returns CDR1 SGHRS and CDR2 YFSETQ. Trimming removed 0 bases at V and 3 bases at J, with 12 bases between. The length of the CDR3 is 15 residues. CDR3 region: CASSLVEGRYTEAFF. The CDR3 nucleotides read TGCGCCAGCAGCTTGGTAGAGGGGAGATACACTGAAGCTTTCTTT.

This clonotype was seen only a few times. The rearrangement links TRBV7-9 to TRBJ2-7; 8 bases agree with TRBD1. In germline, CDR1 is SEHNR, CDR2 FQNEAQ (reference sequence). The CDR3 has 20 amino acids. The J segment lost 2 bases and the V segment lost 5 bases, leaving 23 bases of the junction unmatched. The CDR3 region is CASSASLGQGWSKGTYEQYF. CDR3 in DNA: TGTGCCAGCAGCGCCAGCCTAGGACAGGGTTGGTCTAAGGGCACCTACGAGCAGTACTTC.

This clonotype was counted many times. The chain is built from TRBV4-3 and TRBJ1-5, with TRBD1 as a possible D gene (6 bases). The CDR3 has 14 amino acids. Germline V gives CDR1 LGHNA, CDR2 YSLEER. Trimming left V 4 bases short and J 3 bases short, with 10 bases between. In DNA, the CDR3 is TGCGCCAGCAGCCTGGGACATCCCAATCAGCCCCAGCATTTT. Amino acids: CASSLGHPNQPQHF.

The chain links TRBV19 to TRBJ2-7; TRBD1 agrees at 9 bases. J lost 6 bases, V lost 9 bases, and 6 bases had no gene match. The germline CDR1 and CDR2 sequences are LNHDA and SQIVND (reference sequence). The CDR3 runs 12 residues. The CDR3 is CARGTGLCEQYF. The CDR3 DNA is TGTGCCAGGGGGACAGGGCTATGCGAGCAGTACTTC.

V is TRBV25-1 and J is TRBJ1-2; D not resolved. CDR3 length equals 16 residues. Germline CDR1 reads MGHDK; CDR2 reads SYGVNS. The ends were cut back, 0 bases at V and 1 base at J, with 12 bases in the middle. For the CDR3, the DNA is TGTGCCAGCAGTGAATATGGCAATGCAAATAACTATGGCTACACCTTC. Protein sequence: CASSEYGNANNYGYTF.

This clonotype was observed many times. This chain connects TRBV5-1 to TRBJ1-2, with D possibly TRBD1 on 6 matching bases. The length of the CDR3 is 14 residues. V lost 1 base and J 6 bases, leaving 13 bases between the germline ends. Germline V gene sequence: CDR1 SGHRS, CDR2 YFSETQ. The CDR3 bases are TGCGCCAGCAGCTTGCGAGGGGGATATGATGGCTACACCTTC. The encoded protein is CASSLRGGYDGYTF.

Concerning this clonotype itself: The junction does not match germline at one end; this may be a read error. The rearrangement joins TRBV25-1 to TRBJ2-3, with a possible D match to TRBD2 (5 bases). In germline, CDR1 is MGHDK, CDR2 SYGVNS. The CDR3 contains 15 residues. This chain's CDR3 is CVSSPSGIATDTQYF. DNA of the CDR3: TGTGTCAGCAGTCCATCCGGGATAGCCACAGATACGCAGTATTTT.

This clonotype was observed at least ten times. The rearrangement joins TRBV20-1 to TRBJ1-6; D ambiguous. CDR1 is DFQATT, CDR2 SNEGSKA, per germline (reference sequence). Deletions cut 1 base from V and 0 bases from J, with 7 bases between. The CDR3 length is 15 residues. The DNA for the CDR3 is TGCAGTGCTAGAGCCCCGAGCTCCTATAATTCACCCCTCCACTTT. Translated: CSARAPSSYNSPLHF.

This chain connects TRBV6-5 to TRBJ2-5; 7 bases line up with TRBD1. Germline loops: CDR1 MNHEY, CDR2 SVGAGI. Losses at the gene ends were 2 bases for V and 3 bases for J; bases not matched to a gene: 6. The CDR3 totals 15 residues. Written as DNA, the CDR3 is TGTGCCAGCAGTTACGTCAGGGACAGAAAAGAGACCCAGTACTTC. Amino acid sequence: CASSYVRDRKETQYF.

This clonotype was detected a few times. The chain combines TRBV3-1 with TRBJ1-1, with TRBD1 matching 9 bases. This CDR3 is built from 12 residues. Germline V CDR1 and CDR2: LGHDT, YNNKEL (reference sequence). V lost 4 bases to trimming and J lost 11 bases; unmatched junction nucleotides: 5. CDR3 region: CASSRDRVYAFF. In DNA, the CDR3 is TGTGCCAGCAGCCGGGACAGGGTATACGCTTTCTTT. Full variable domain (rest looked up from reference TRBV3-1 and TRBJ1-1): DTAVSQTPKYLVTQMGNDKSIKCEQNLGHDTMYWYKQDSKKFLKIMFSYNNKELIINETVPNRFSPKSPDKAHLNLHINSLELGDSAVYFCASSRDRVYAFFGQGTRLTVV.

Only a few counts were recorded for this clonotype. The chain joins TRBV19 to TRBJ1-4; D is uncertain. Trimming stripped 6 bases from V and 4 bases from J, with 12 bases between. CDR1 is LNHDA, CDR2 SQIVND, per germline (reference sequence). The CDR3 is 14 amino acids. This CDR3 is CASSYHINNEKLFF. The CDR3 DNA follows: TGTGCCAGTAGCTACCATATTAATAATGAAAAACTGTTTTTT.

This clonotype was seen only a few times. The chain has TRBV7-2 and TRBJ1-4; TRBD1 matches 10 bases. J lost 7 bases, V lost 4 bases, and 3 bases had no gene match. The CDR3 has 14 residues. Germline V CDR1 and CDR2: SGHTA, FQGNSA. CDR3 protein: CASSWGDRGEKLFF. In DNA, the CDR3 is TGTGCCAGCAGCTGGGGGGACAGGGGTGAAAAACTGTTTTTT.

Turning to this clonotype: A much larger clone differs from this one at a single base, so this may be a read error. The chain links TRBV7-9 to TRBJ2-7; D uncertain. V was cut by 8 bases and J by 3 bases, with 20 bases left in between. The germline CDR1 and CDR2 sequences are SEHNR and FQNEAQ (reference sequence). The CDR3 contains 15 residues. In DNA, the CDR3 is TGTGCCAGCGGTCCCGCGGCGGACCAGCACTACGAGCAGTACTTC. Residues: CASGPAADQHYEQYF.

This chain uses TRBV7-9 with TRBJ2-7; 9 bases agree with TRBD2. Looked up from germline, CDR1 is SEHNR and CDR2 is FQNEAQ (reference sequence). V shed 4 bases and J 3 bases; nucleotides not matched to a gene: 7. The CDR3 length is 15 residues. This CDR3 is CASSSPTTSGYEQYF. CDR3 nucleotides: TGTGCCAGCAGCTCACCAACGACTAGCGGCTACGAGCAGTACTTC.

About this clonotype itself: At one boundary the junction diverges from the germline segment, which might be a read error. The chain employs TRBV25-1 and TRBJ2-5; D is unresolved. CDR3 length equals 15 residues. CDR1 MGHDK and CDR2 SYGVNS come from the germline V gene. The CDR3 DNA is TGTGCCAGCAGCTACCGGACCGGATACAGAGAGGCCCAGTACTTC. Residues: CASSYRTGYREAQYF.

Ten or more counts support this clonotype. The rearrangement links TRBV20-1 to TRBJ2-5; weak D call: TRBD2 (6 bases). Germline V gene sequence: CDR1 DFQATT, CDR2 SNEGSKA (reference sequence). This CDR3 contains 16 residues. V dropped 3 bases and J dropped 4 bases, with 21 bases sitting between them. For the CDR3, the DNA is TGCAGTGCTAGCTCCGGTCCTAGCGCCGGTGGAGAGACCCAGTACTTC. This sequence encodes CSASSGPSAGGETQYF.

In this sample, this clonotype turned up many times. Here the CDR3 reads CARVGAGNTIYF. The CDR3 coding sequence is TGTGCCAGGGTAGGGGCTGGAAACACCATATATTTT. V is TRBV25-1 and J is TRBJ1-3, with D perhaps matching TRBD1 (5 bases). This CDR3 is 12 amino acids long. Germline V gene lookup returns CDR1 MGHDK and CDR2 SYGVNS. Trimming cost V 9 bases and J 2 bases, with 8 bases left between them.

The V gene is TRBV6-5, the J gene TRBJ2-7, with TRBD1 matching over 7 bases. The CDR3 covers 14 residues. Germline-derived CDR1 and CDR2 are MNHEY and SVGAGI. V dropped 5 bases and J dropped 6; count of bases not matched to a gene: 10. The CDR3 spells CASSDGTASGEQYF. The DNA for the CDR3 is TGTGCCAGCAGTGACGGGACAGCCTCTGGCGAGCAGTACTTC.

This chain links TRBV14 with TRBJ2-7, with a tentative D call TRBD1 (6 bases). The CDR3 contains 15 residues. The V end lost 0 bases, the J end lost 3 bases, and 12 bases lay between the germline ends. Germline CDR1 is SGHDN and CDR2 is FVKESK. The CDR3 here is CASSQDLVGGYEQYF. The CDR3 DNA is TGTGCCAGCAGCCAAGATCTGGTAGGGGGCTACGAGCAGTACTTC.

The gene calls are TRBV10-3 and TRBJ1-2, with D hard to call. In germline, CDR1 is ENHRY, CDR2 SYGVKD. The CDR3 is 15 amino acids. Trimming stripped 2 bases from V and 4 bases from J, with 14 bases between. The CDR3 nucleotides read TGTGCCATCAGTGAGCCCGCTGACGGGTTCTATGGCTACACCTTC. This sequence encodes CAISEPADGFYGYTF.

This clonotype has at least ten counts. The rearrangement joins TRBV7-9 to TRBJ1-2; a possible D gene is TRBD1 (6 bases). The V end lost 1 base, the J end lost 8 bases, and 17 bases lay between the germline ends. CDR1 is SEHNR, CDR2 FQNEAQ, per germline (reference sequence). The CDR3 length is 15 residues. The CDR3: CASSLDLGGRGGYTF. In DNA form, the CDR3 reads TGTGCCAGCAGCTTAGATCTTGGGGGGCGTGGCGGCTACACCTTC.

This clonotype was observed a handful of times. The chain uses TRBV12-3 or TRBV12-4 and TRBJ2-2; the match to TRBD2 covers 12 bases. Germline trimming cut 9 bases from V and 1 base from J; bases unmatched to any gene: 3. This CDR3 comprises 15 residues. CDR3 loop: CASMTSGRNTGELFF. As DNA, the CDR3 is TGTGCCAGTATGACTAGCGGGAGGAACACCGGGGAGCTGTTTTTT.

This clonotype was picked up a small number of times. A much larger clone lies one base from this, so it may be a read error. The rearrangement links TRBV20-1 to TRBJ2-7, with D hard to call. This CDR3 spans 13 amino acids. Germline CDR1 reads DFQATT; CDR2 reads SNEGSKA (reference sequence). CDR3 DNA sequence: TGCAGTGCTAGTTCCACAGATGCCTACGAGCAGCACTTC. Its protein is CSASSTDAYEQHF.

This clonotype has at least ten counts. The V call is TRBV12-3 or TRBV12-4, the J call TRBJ2-6, with 12 nucleotides matching TRBD2. The length of the CDR3 is 18 residues. Trimming removed 6 bases from V and 0 bases from J; junction bases left unmatched: 6. The CDR3 reads CASRPTSGRLSGANVLTF. In DNA, the CDR3 is TGTGCCAGCAGGCCAACTAGCGGGAGGCTCTCTGGGGCCAACGTCCTGACTTTC.

This clonotype was counted a few times. V and J are TRBV20-1 and TRBJ2-7; TRBD1 matches 8 bases. The CDR3 loop spans 15 amino acids. The germline CDR1 and CDR2 sequences are DFQATT and SNEGSKA (reference sequence). The V gene end was trimmed by 0 bases and the J gene end by 2 bases; junction bases not matched to a gene: 6. CDR3 DNA: TGCAGTGCTAGAGACGAAGGGACAGGCCCCTACGAGCAGTACTTC. Translated, it gives CSARDEGTGPYEQYF.

This rearrangement joins TRBV25-1 to TRBJ2-5; the D call may be TRBD1 or TRBD2 (5 bases each). Germline V gives CDR1 MGHDK, CDR2 SYGVNS. Trimming shortened V by 4 bases and J by 5 bases, and 17 bases separated the two germline ends. This CDR3 comprises 15 residues. The CDR3 DNA follows: TGTGCCAGCAGTGCCCAACGGGGAGCAGGGGAGACCCAGTACTTC. Amino acid sequence: CASSAQRGAGETQYF.

V is TRBV10-3 and J is TRBJ2-5, with D tentatively TRBD2 (5 bases). The germline CDR1 and CDR2 sequences are ENHRY and SYGVKD. Trimming took 10 bases from V and 7 from J, leaving 19 bases between them. The CDR3 extends over 13 amino acids. For the CDR3, the DNA is TGTGCCAGCTTATCGAAGGTACGGGGGACCCAGTACTTC. Its translation: CASLSKVRGTQYF.

In its sample, this clonotype was seen many times. The rearrangement uses TRBV12-3 or TRBV12-4 and TRBJ2-2, with D uncertain. Trimming took off 1 base at V and 2 bases at J, with 8 bases between the two ends. CDR3 length equals 15 residues. The CDR3 protein is CASSLGLLNTGELFF. Written as DNA, the CDR3 is TGTGCCAGCAGTTTAGGGCTGCTCAACACCGGGGAGCTGTTTTTT.